This entry describes one T cell receptor (beta chain). Antigen unknown. Given a much more abundant clone one base away, this may be a read error. This likely comes from a read error, as the CDR3 has no conserved phenylalanine or tryptophan at its end. Points from the study as a whole: The larger cohort examined one V-J beta rearrangement, not whole repertoires.

Cells sorted as Tregs were CD4+, CD25+ and CD127-/low. The CDR3 extends over 14 amino acids. Germline V gene sequence: CDR1 SQVTM, CDR2 ANQGSEA. Between the trimmed V and J ends, which lost 6 bases and 4 bases, there was a span of 16 bases. A single record per CDR3 protein comes from TCRdb applying MiXCR to the 5' RACE reads. In the table there are about 12,000 distinct CDR3 sequences, roughly half of which are singletons. This TCR came from a female donor with breast cancer. The V and J genes are TRBV29-1 and TRBJ1-5, with D possibly being TRBD1 (5 bases). Material: tumor-infiltrating Tregs sorted from the breast tumor. The CDR3 nucleotides read TGCAGCGTGCGCGCCGGGACGGCAAATCAGCCCCAGCATCTT. Protein sequence: CSVRAGTANQPQHL.